These 16 T cell receptor beta chains were all obtained from the same sample, sequenced in a study of human T cells and chemical hapten exposure. Stated time point: patch test 1, 2 weeks after DPC sensitization. The treatment is: therapeutic diphenylcyclopropenone sensitization with weekly scalp DPC. MiXCR was run by TCRdb on the RACE reads, yielding one entry per CDR3 protein. The sample records under 200,000 distinct CDR3 sequences, 14% being singletons. Here the sequenced sample was whole blood, taken in connection with sensitization to the hapten diphenylcyclopropenone (DPC). These receptor sequences come from a woman aged 25 to 39 with alopecia areata. Some clones in this sample may be carry-over from other donors' samples.

As for this clonotype: Given a much more abundant clone one base away, this may be a read error. The chain is built from TRBV20-1 and TRBJ2-3; D is ambiguous. The V gene's germline CDR1 is DFQATT and CDR2 SNEGSKA (reference sequence). The CDR3 spans 15 residues. The CDR3 DNA is TGCAGTGTTAGAGATCCCGACCGAGGCACAGATACGCAGTATTTT. Encoded protein: CSVRDPDRGTDTQYF.

CDR3 protein: CASSLSGTTDGKLFF. Here the CDR3 DNA reads TGTGCCAGTAGTCTCTCCGGGACAACCGACGGGAAACTGTTTTTT. The chain combines TRBV19 with TRBJ1-4; D might be TRBD1 (6 bases). V lost 5 bases, J lost 11 bases, and 21 bases lay in between. Germline V gives CDR1 LNHDA, CDR2 SQIVND (reference sequence). The CDR3 is 15 amino acids.

This clonotype was counted a few times. V and J are TRBV4-3 and TRBJ2-7, with no clear D. V shed 1 base and J shed 2 bases, with 9 bases lying between them. The V gene's germline CDR1 is LGHNA and CDR2 YSLEER. CDR3 length: 14 amino acids. The CDR3 region has the DNA TGCGCCAGCAGCCAAGGCGTCGGTACCTACGAGCAGTACTTC. Encoded protein: CASSQGVGTYEQYF.

This clonotype showed up just a few times. This chain uses TRBV9 with TRBJ2-2, with TRBD1 matching 9 bases. The CDR3 spans 16 residues. Losses at the gene ends were 3 bases for V and 6 bases for J; bases not matched to a gene: 9. The germline V gene has CDR1 SGDLS and CDR2 YYNGEE. The CDR3 here is CASSGPGQGGSGELFF. Written as DNA, the CDR3 is TGTGCCAGCAGCGGGCCGGGACAGGGCGGATCCGGGGAGCTGTTTTTT.

This clonotype has a count of ten or more. The genes are TRBV3-2 and TRBJ1-1. TRBV3-2 is an annotated pseudogene. There are 14 residues in the CDR3. This CDR3 is CASSQIGVGTEAFF. The CDR3 coding sequence is TGTGCCAGCAGCCAGATCGGAGTTGGAACTGAAGCTTTCTTT.

J is TRBJ2-7 and V is TRBV20-1; no reliable D call. V lost 3 bases and J lost 3, with 9 bases in between. The CDR3 spans 12 residues. From germline, CDR1 is DFQATT and CDR2 SNEGSKA (reference sequence). Here the CDR3 reads CSASRPDYEQYF. DNA for the CDR3: TGCAGTGCTAGTCGGCCCGACTACGAGCAGTACTTC.

This clonotype was seen at least ten times. V gene TRBV27 combines with J gene TRBJ2-7; D is unresolved. Germline CDR1 is MNHEY and CDR2 is SMNVEV (reference sequence). V was shortened by 5 bases and J by 3 bases, with 2 bases between the two germline ends. The CDR3 spans 10 residues. CDR3 nucleotide sequence: TGTGCCAGCAGTATCTACGAGCAGTACTTC. This translates into CASSIYEQYF.

This clonotype was counted a few times. The chain recombines TRBV24-1 with TRBJ2-1, with 8 bases lining up with TRBD2. In germline, CDR1 is KGHDR, CDR2 SFDVKD. After removal of 3 bases from V and 2 bases from J, the junction contained 5 bases not matched to a gene. The length of the CDR3 is 16 residues. The CDR3 loop is CATSDPRGGTYNEQFF. DNA of the CDR3: TGTGCCACCAGTGATCCCCGCGGGGGGACCTACAATGAGCAGTTCTTC.

Concerning this clonotype itself: A clone one base away is much larger, so this may be a read error. J is TRBJ2-7 and V is TRBV7-9; D is undetermined. There are 15 residues in the CDR3. Germline V gene sequence: CDR1 SEHNR, CDR2 FQNEAQ (reference sequence). The CDR3 loop reads CVSSSGPPDPLEQYF. CDR3 sequence (DNA): TGTGTCAGCAGCTCTGGGCCCCCAGACCCCCTCGAGCAGTACTTC.

This clonotype was detected a few times. CDR3 in amino acids: CASSVGRTNEKLFF. Written as DNA, the CDR3 is TGTGCCAGCAGCGTGGGAAGGACTAATGAAAAACTGTTTTTT. The chain couples TRBV9 to TRBJ1-4; D is undetermined. V lost 2 bases and J 2 bases, leaving 7 bases between the germline ends. The CDR3 contains 14 residues. The germline V gene has CDR1 SGDLS and CDR2 YYNGEE.

The genes are TRBV12-3 or TRBV12-4 and TRBJ1-2; the D is unclear. The CDR3 length is 12 residues. V dropped 3 bases and J dropped 7 bases, with 9 bases sitting between them. CDR3 in amino acids: CASSLTPVGYTF. The CDR3 DNA sequence: TGTGCCAGCAGTTTGACGCCCGTTGGCTACACCTTC.

In this sample, this clonotype turned up many times. J is TRBJ1-1 and V is TRBV29-1, with 8 nucleotides matching TRBD1. Trimming at V came to 5 bases and at J to 5 bases, leaving 7 bases not matched to a gene. The CDR3 consists of 13 residues. Germline loops: CDR1 SQVTM, CDR2 ANQGSEA. CDR3 amino acids: CSVIGQGRTEAFF. In DNA, the CDR3 is TGCAGCGTTATCGGACAGGGTCGGACTGAAGCTTTCTTT.

The CDR3 reads CATSGLTGTGQETQYF. The DNA for the CDR3 is TGTGCCACCAGTGGATTAACCGGGACAGGACAAGAGACCCAGTACTTC. This chain links TRBV24-1 with TRBJ2-5; TRBD1 agrees at 8 bases. The CDR3 loop spans 16 amino acids. V dropped 5 bases and J dropped 2; count of bases not matched to a gene: 9. Looked up from germline, CDR1 is KGHDR and CDR2 is SFDVKD.

Details on this clonotype: One base away lies a much larger clone, so this may be a sequencing read error. The V gene is TRBV4-2, the J gene TRBJ1-2; tentatively, D is TRBD1 (5 bases). The CDR3 runs to 12 residues. CDR1 LGHNA and CDR2 YNFKEQ come from the germline V gene. The DNA for the CDR3 is TGTGCCGGCAGCCAGGGCAGTTATGGCTACACCTTC. This encodes CAGSQGSYGYTF.

This clonotype appeared many times. The V and J genes are TRBV12-3 or TRBV12-4 and TRBJ2-1; D unresolved. Trimming removed 1 base at V and 6 bases at J, with 10 bases between. This CDR3 has 14 residues. The DNA of the CDR3 is TGTGCCAGCAGTTTAGAACAGTACGCCAATGAGCAGTTCTTC. As protein: CASSLEQYANEQFF.

A few counts support this clonotype. This sequence joins TRBV12-3 or TRBV12-4 and TRBJ2-2; 7 bases are a match to TRBD2. The ends lost 4 bases at V and 5 bases at J; junction bases unmatched: 10. This CDR3 contains 16 residues. The DNA of the CDR3 is TGTGCCAGCAGTTCCTCCTACTGGGAGGGTACCGGGGAGCTGTTTTTT. Its translation is CASSSSYWEGTGELFF.